This TCR beta chain emerged from a study of blood T cell repertoires in COVID-19. Study-level information: T cells, B-cell-depleted T cells, or PBMCs provided the cDNA or gDNA that served as material.

The CDR3 covers 14 residues. Looked up from germline, CDR1 is MNHEY and CDR2 is SMNVEV (reference sequence). V lost 5 bases to trimming and J lost 7 bases; unmatched junction nucleotides: 8. In the source study's methods: Reference gene primer amplification yielded estimated nucleated cell counts. This table comes from immunoSEQ multiplex PCR, and its TCRdb copy is limited to in-frame clones, with some not included. V, J and clone size are those of that table, while D and trimming were read from the DNA. This table has around 260,000 clones, roughly 90% appearing once. The TCR comes from a woman in her twenties or thirties with COVID-19, enrolled during active disease. The chain combines TRBV27 with TRBJ2-4; 7 positions match TRBD2. The sequenced material came from peripheral blood. The CDR3 coding sequence is TGTGCCAGCAGTCCCCGGGGAGGGATGAACATTCAGTACTTC. The encoded protein is CASSPRGGMNIQYF.